This T cell receptor (beta chain) was captured in a study of T cells after posttransplantation cyclophosphamide. Overall study findings and caveats: Recipient CMV seropositivity and CMV reactivation strongly tracked TRB clonality. Donor CD8+ memory clones often dominated recipient blood repertoires at later times. Tissue-infiltrating T cells from skin or gut overlapped little with blood T cells.

The repertoire was sequenced with immunoSEQ multiplex PCR; TCRdb's copy has only in-frame clones and lacks some. The record shows 8,500 to 13,000 clones for this sample, with no singletons present. Cyclophosphamide on days +3 and +4 followed busulfan-fludarabine conditioning and a marrow graft. This clone was recorded at least ten times. No antigen is known for it. Between the trimmed V and J ends, which lost 7 bases and 3 bases, there was a span of 13 bases. Germline V lookup: CDR1 GTSNPN, CDR2 SVGIG (reference sequence). This CDR3 spans 13 amino acids. The source was PBMCs, collected after allogeneic stem cell transplant with posttransplant cyclophosphamide. This chain connects TRBV30 to TRBJ2-1, with no clear D. This receptor was taken from a female patient between 35 and 55 years old who received an allogeneic stem cell transplant from a related donor, was CMV-positive, and had no GVHD. The T cells may come from the graft donor. The CDR3 loop is CALDPLVYNEQFF. For the CDR3, the DNA is TGTGCCTTAGATCCGCTCGTCTACAATGAGCAGTTCTTC. The full variable domain, rest sourced from reference TRBV30 and TRBJ2-1, is SQTIHQWPATLVQPVGSPLSLECTVEGTSNPNLYWYRQAAGRGLQLLFYSVGIGQISSEVPQNLSASRPQDRQFILSSKKLLLSDSGFYLCALDPLVYNEQFFGPGTRLTVL.